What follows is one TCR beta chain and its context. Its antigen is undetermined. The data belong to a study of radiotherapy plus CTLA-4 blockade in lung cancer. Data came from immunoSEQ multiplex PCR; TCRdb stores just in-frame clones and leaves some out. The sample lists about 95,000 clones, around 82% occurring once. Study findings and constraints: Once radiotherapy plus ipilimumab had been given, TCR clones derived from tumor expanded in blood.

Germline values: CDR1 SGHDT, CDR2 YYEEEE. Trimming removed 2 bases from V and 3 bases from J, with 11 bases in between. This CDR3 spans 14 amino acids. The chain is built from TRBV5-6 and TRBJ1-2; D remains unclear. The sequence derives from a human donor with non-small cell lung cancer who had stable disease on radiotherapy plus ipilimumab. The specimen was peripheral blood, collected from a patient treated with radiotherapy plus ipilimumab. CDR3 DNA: TGTGCCAGCAGCTTTTGGAGTACCGACTATGGCTACACCTTC. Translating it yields CASSFWSTDYGYTF.